The 23 T cell receptor beta chains in this list originate from one sample, sequenced in a study of a mutant IDH1 vaccine in newly diagnosed glioma (dated by TCRdb to the early 2020s). Their antigens are not known. Library creation used the immunoSEQ multiplex PCR assay. TCRdb took this table from immuneACCESS and kept in-frame rearrangements with V and J called. Such tables lack part of the clones; where checked against another copy, unresolved V genes explain under half of the gap, and the rest is unexplained. For this sample the table gives tens of thousands of clones, of which over 65% were detected only once. Clones ranked in the top ten supply 9% to 15% of the sample. The time point label, as the study defines it: week 35, safety follow-up. Each vaccine dose, consisting of 300 ug of a 20-mer mutant IDH1 peptide in Montanide, was administered subcutaneously with topical imiquimod. The source was PBMCs, collected from a glioma patient whose treatment included an IDH1 peptide vaccine. These receptor sequences come from a middle-aged man with glioma.

This chain joins TRBV30 and TRBJ1-1; no reliable D call. The CDR3 runs to 14 residues. Trimming removed 1 base from V and 3 bases from J, with 12 bases in between. Germline loops: CDR1 GTSNPN, CDR2 SVGIG (reference sequence). In DNA, the CDR3 is TGTGCCTGGAGTGGAAGCCTGGGATACACTGAAGCTTTCTTT. This sequence encodes CAWSGSLGYTEAFF.

V gene TRBV11-2 combines with J gene TRBJ1-4; 11 bases agree with TRBD1. Looked up from germline, CDR1 is SGHAT and CDR2 is FQNNGV. CDR3 size: 14 residues. Trimming cost V 4 bases and J 7 bases; bases outside gene matches: 2. The CDR3 region has the DNA TGTGCCAGCAGCTCCGGGACAGGGGGTGAAAAACTGTTTTTT. As protein: CASSSGTGGEKLFF.

The rearrangement uses TRBV14 and TRBJ2-5, with 7 bases lining up with TRBD2. CDR3 length: 17 residues. Germline values: CDR1 SGHDN, CDR2 FVKESK. Trimming cost V 2 bases and J 5 bases; bases outside gene matches: 14. For the CDR3, the DNA is TGTGCCAGCAGCCAACTAGCGGCTAACCCTGGGATGGAGACCCAGTACTTC. Translated, it gives CASSQLAANPGMETQYF.

The chain joins TRBV7-2 to TRBJ2-5, with 8 bases that match TRBD2. The CDR3 contains 15 residues. With V trimmed by 1 base and J by 5 bases, 6 bases remained unmatched. CDR1 is SGHTA, CDR2 FQGNSA, per germline. This chain's CDR3 is CASSLVLRLAETQYF. CDR3 bases: TGTGCCAGCAGCTTAGTTCTGCGACTAGCGGAGACCCAGTACTTC.

V is TRBV18 and J is TRBJ1-1; D ambiguous. CDR1 KGHSH and CDR2 LQKENI come from the germline V gene. The germline V and J ends were trimmed by 3 bases and 1 base, with 12 bases remaining between them. The CDR3 has 15 residues. This CDR3 reads CASSPPTLGNTEAFF. In DNA, the CDR3 is TGTGCCAGCTCACCCCCGACACTGGGGAACACTGAAGCTTTCTTT.

This chain links TRBV7-1 with TRBJ1-1; D unresolved. TRBV7-1 belongs to the ORF category, with a function that is uncertain. The CDR3 covers 13 residues. Trimming shortened V by 5 bases and J by 4 bases, and 11 bases separated the two germline ends. In DNA, the CDR3 is TGTGCCAGCAGCCCCGGATGGTTCACTGAAGCTTTCTTT. Translated: CASSPGWFTEAFF.

V usage is TRBV7-2 and J usage is TRBJ1-5; D possibly corresponds to TRBD1 (5 bases). Germline V gene data show CDR1 as SGHTA and CDR2 as FQGNSA. With 3 bases removed from V and 5 bases from J, the gap between germline ends came to 14 bases. The CDR3 length is 15 residues. CDR3 nucleotides: TGTGCCAGCAGCTTCTCCGGGACGGGCGATCAGCCCCAGCATTTT. It specifies CASSFSGTGDQPQHF.

The J gene is TRBJ1-4, the V gene TRBV5-1, with D tentatively TRBD1 (6 bases). The CDR3 contains 15 residues. Germline CDR1 SGHRS, CDR2 YFSETQ. The V gene lost 0 bases and the J gene lost 3 bases, with 9 bases spanning the gap. The CDR3 reads CASSLDRASNEKLFF. The CDR3 coding sequence is TGCGCCAGCAGCTTGGACAGGGCCTCTAATGAAAAACTGTTTTTT.

The CDR3 DNA sequence: TGTGCCAGCAGAGAACGGAACTCTGGGGCCAACGTCCTGACTTTC. Amino acid sequence: CASRERNSGANVLTF. The genes are TRBV5-4 and TRBJ2-6; D is ambiguous. CDR3 size: 15 residues. Germline V gene sequence: CDR1 SGHNT, CDR2 YYREEE (reference sequence). V lost 5 bases and J 0 bases, leaving 9 bases between the germline ends.

V gene TRBV7-7 combines with J gene TRBJ2-2; 10 positions agree with TRBD1. Germline CDR1 and CDR2: SSHAT and FNYEAQ (reference sequence). J was trimmed by 5 bases and V by 4 bases; bases with no gene match: 1. This CDR3 has 14 amino acids. The CDR3 nucleotides read TGTGCCAGCAGCTCGGGACAGGGGACCGGGGAGCTGTTTTTT. This translates into CASSSGQGTGELFF.

This clone was found a few times. This chain uses TRBV13 with TRBJ2-7, with 12 bases identical to TRBD1. V trimming: 6 bases; J trimming: 1 base; junction bases outside the gene matches: 10. The CDR3 runs to 17 residues. CDR1 is PRHDT and CDR2 is FYEKMQ in the germline V gene (reference sequence). CDR3 sequence: CASSFVGQGAISYEQYF. The CDR3 nucleotides are TGTGCCAGCAGTTTTGTGGGACAGGGGGCGATTTCCTACGAGCAGTACTTC.

The CDR3 here is CATSRGTVYEQYV. In DNA form, the CDR3 reads TGTGCCACCAGCAGAGGAACCGTCTACGAGCAGTACGTC. The rearrangement links TRBV15 to TRBJ2-7; no definite D call. Trimming pared 1 base from V and 3 bases from J, leaving 7 bases between. This CDR3 spans 13 amino acids. The germline V gene has CDR1 LNHNV and CDR2 YYDKDF (reference sequence).

The rearrangement joins TRBV18 to TRBJ2-2; D perhaps matches TRBD1 (5 bases). This CDR3 is built from 15 residues. Trimming took 0 bases from V and 6 from J, leaving 11 bases between them. CDR1 is KGHSH and CDR2 is LQKENI in the germline V gene. This CDR3 is CASSPPPGLAGELFF. The CDR3 region has the DNA TGTGCCAGCTCACCACCCCCAGGGTTAGCCGGGGAGCTGTTTTTT. Filled out from reference TRBV18 and TRBJ2-2, the complete variable domain reads NAGVMQNPRHLVRRRGQEARLRCSPMKGHSHVYWYRQLPEEGLKFMVYLQKENIIDESGMPKERFSAEFPKEGPSILRIQQVVRGDSAAYFCASSPPPGLAGELFFGEGSRLTVL.

This clone showed up just once. The chain employs TRBV15 and TRBJ1-2; 9 positions match TRBD1. From germline, CDR1 is LNHNV and CDR2 YYDKDF (reference sequence). The V segment lost 4 bases and the J segment 2 bases; nucleotides outside the gene matches: 5. There are 15 residues in the CDR3. DNA of the CDR3: TGTGCCACCAGCAAGGGACAGGGAGCGAACTATGGCTACACCTTC. Amino acid sequence: CATSKGQGANYGYTF.

The chain combines TRBV5-1 with TRBJ1-1; D ambiguous. Trimming took 1 base from V and 2 from J, leaving 12 bases between them. Germline CDR1 SGHRS, CDR2 YFSETQ. The CDR3 is 15 amino acids. The CDR3 nucleotides read TGCGCCAGCAGCTTGAACACTTTGGGAAACACTGAAGCTTTCTTT. Translated: CASSLNTLGNTEAFF.

The chain links TRBV29-1 to TRBJ2-5; the D call may be TRBD1 or TRBD2 (6 bases each). The V end was cut by 1 base, the J end by 1 base, with 22 bases between. Per the germline V gene, CDR1 is SQVTM and CDR2 is ANQGSEA. This CDR3 comprises 18 residues. The CDR3 spells CSVEGLGVAWGAQETQYF. The CDR3 coding sequence is TGCAGCGTTGAAGGCTTGGGGGTGGCATGGGGGGCCCAAGAGACCCAGTACTTC.

Here the CDR3 reads CAIGPLDTQYF. The DNA of the CDR3 is TGTGCCATCGGCCCTTTGGATACGCAGTATTTT. The chain joins TRBV10-3 to TRBJ2-3, with D unresolved. The germline V and J ends were trimmed by 8 bases and 6 bases, with 9 bases remaining between them. From germline, CDR1 is ENHRY and CDR2 SYGVKD. The CDR3 has 11 amino acids.

This clone is deemed medium-sized. Here the CDR3 DNA reads TGTGCCAGCAGTCTGGACCACTATGGCTACACCTTC. It yields the protein CASSLDHYGYTF. This chain joins TRBV2 and TRBJ1-2; D is uncertain. The CDR3 totals 12 residues. The germline V gene encodes CDR1 SNHLY and CDR2 FYNNEI. V gave up 5 bases and J gave up 3 bases, with 7 bases separating them.

The V gene is TRBV29-1, the J gene TRBJ2-6, with D unclear. CDR1 and CDR2 (germline): SQVTM, ANQGSEA. Trimming left V 6 bases short and J 0 bases short, with 9 bases between. The CDR3 loop spans 14 amino acids. Written as DNA, the CDR3 is TGCAGCGTCCTGAAAGCCTCTGGGGCCAACGTCCTGACTTTC. Translated, it gives CSVLKASGANVLTF. Combining the CDR3 with reference TRBV29-1 and TRBJ2-6 gives the whole variable domain SAVISQKPSRDICQRGTSLTIQCQVDSQVTMMFWYRQQPGQSLTLIATANQGSEATYESGFVIDKFPISRPNLTFSTLTVSNMSPEDSSIYLCSVLKASGANVLTFGAGSRLTVL.

The chain carries TRBV7-8 and TRBJ1-4; 8 nucleotides align to TRBD1. This CDR3 spans 17 amino acids. The ends lost 0 bases at V and 4 bases at J; junction bases unmatched: 7. Germline CDR1 and CDR2: SGHVS and FQNEAQ. The CDR3 DNA follows: TGTGCCAGCAGCTTAGCCGTGGGGGACAGGAATAATGAAAAACTGTTTTTT. Translated: CASSLAVGDRNNEKLFF.

V is TRBV14 and J is TRBJ2-3; D possibly corresponds to TRBD2 (7 bases). This CDR3 is 14 amino acids long. In germline, CDR1 is SGHDN, CDR2 FVKESK. Trimming took off 6 bases at V and 8 bases at J, with 18 bases between the two ends. CDR3 nucleotide sequence: TGTGCCAGCAGGGATTCGAGGGGGGGACTTACGCAGTATTTT. Its translation is CASRDSRGGLTQYF.

The chain recombines TRBV6-1 with TRBJ2-3, with 8 bases aligning to TRBD2. J lost 2 bases, V lost 8 bases, and 6 bases had no gene match. CDR1 and CDR2 from the germline V gene are MNHNS and SASEGT. The CDR3 has 14 amino acids. The CDR3: CASAGGLYTDTQYF. The CDR3 DNA follows: TGTGCCAGCGCGGGGGGTCTTTACACAGATACGCAGTATTTT.

J is TRBJ1-5 and V is TRBV19; D remains ambiguous. Germline V gene lookup returns CDR1 LNHDA and CDR2 SQIVND (reference sequence). The CDR3 consists of 16 residues. Trimming took off 4 bases at V and 0 bases at J, with 13 bases between the two ends. The CDR3, as DNA: TGTGCCAGTAGTACCTCGGGCTCGAATAGCAATCAGCCCCAGCATTTT. As protein: CASSTSGSNSNQPQHF.